The T cell receptor beta chain under discussion was sequenced for a study of beta chain features in type 1 diabetes. General study findings and limits: When VDJ junctions were examined, type 1 diabetes patients showed fewer insertions and more deletions.

As every portion of the isolated RNA was reverse transcribed, the sequencing read expressed TCRB transcripts. Method: immunoSEQ multiplex PCR; TCRdb's copy keeps in-frame clones and lacks some. The sample contains roughly 60,000 clones, roughly three fifths of which appear only once. The V gene's germline CDR1 is KGHSH and CDR2 LQKENI. This CDR3 comprises 11 residues. V was shortened by 2 bases and J by 11 bases, with 9 bases between the two germline ends. As regards this clone: Its antigen is undetermined.

The V call is TRBV18, the J call TRBJ1-1; D is uncertain. The receptor was derived from a woman in her late teens or twenties in good health. Material: Tregs from blood. The CDR3 sequence: CASSPRRRAFF. The DNA for the CDR3 is TGTGCCAGCTCACCAAGGAGAAGGGCTTTCTTT.